The sequence of this T cell receptor (beta chain) was determined in a study of identical twins. All donors were healthy Caucasians. Template switching supplied a universal primer site; unique molecular identifiers were carried on the cDNA. One entry per CDR3 protein results from TCRdb running MiXCR on the 5' RACE reads. The repertoire includes approximately 600,000 distinct CDR3 sequences, around 9.6% of them detected once, and under 3.5% sits in the top ten. This clonotype was counted between two and nine times. The CDR3 covers 18 residues. Unmatched junction bases numbered 6, after V lost 1 base and J lost 1 base. Germline CDR1 reads SGHVS; CDR2 reads FQNEAQ. The sample also formed part of further work on yellow fever vaccine responses in identical twins. This second report adds: Twins' vaccine T cell responses were reported to seem partly convergent and partly personalized.

The chain recombines TRBV7-8 with TRBJ2-5; 13 bases match TRBD2. The clonotype was recovered from a woman aged 18-29 years in good health. Sequenced: PBMCs. CDR3 loop: CASSLVTTSGRSQETQYF. CDR3 bases: TGTGCCAGCAGCTTAGTAACGACTAGCGGGAGGTCCCAAGAGACCCAGTACTTC.